This T cell receptor (beta chain) was sequenced for a study of PD-L1 blockade in urothelial cancer. Study background: Blood gave a median about 150,000 T cells.

Data came from immunoSEQ multiplex PCR; TCRdb stores just in-frame clones and leaves some out. Of tens of thousands of clones detected, around 87% appear once; the ten largest clones hold around 14%. The CDR3 loop spans 14 amino acids. With V trimmed by 4 bases and J by 7 bases, 8 bases remained unmatched. Germline V CDR1 and CDR2: SGHTA, FQGNSA. Time point defined: pretreatment peripheral blood. The chain carries TRBV7-2 and TRBJ1-1, with 8 nucleotides matching TRBD1. The receptor's source is a man aged 55 to 69 with urothelial cancer. Sequences were derived from PBMCs, sampled around atezolizumab (anti-PD-L1) treatment. DNA for the CDR3: TGTGCCAGCAGCTCCAGGGGGCGCAGGGGTGAAGCTTTCTTT. Translating gives CASSSRGRRGEAFF.